This entry lists 28 T cell receptor beta chains sequenced from one sample in a study of tumor-infiltrating lymphocytes in primary liver carcinoma (dated by TCRdb to about 2017). TCRdb records Illumina HiSeq 2500 as the sequencer. Starting from about 500 ng total RNA, TCRbeta-specific cDNA was produced by reverse transcription with a constant-region primer and ProtoScript II reverse transcriptase. TCRbeta libraries were built with three nested multiplex PCR rounds, a slightly modified ARM-PCR procedure. Each of the first two PCR rounds ran for approximately 11 cycles using multiplex TRBV1-TRBV30 forward primers together with a Cbeta reverse primer. Clones were called with MiXCR by TCRdb after fastp trimmed the public reads at Q25, and only in-frame beta chains were retained. Each entry merges the rows of one CDR3 protein and shows their most common DNA and genes. The sample data list approximately 330,000 distinct CDR3 sequences, and 65% of these were observed just once. Of the sample, 5% to 6.5% falls within the top ten clones.

Blood RNA was extracted from unsorted whole blood with TRIzol reagent; germline DNA came from the DNeasy Blood & Tissue kit. The sequencing sample was made of peripheral blood. The receptors derive from a man in his forties or fifties with primary liver carcinoma and hepatitis B virus infection.

Note on this clonotype: This clone may be a read error of a much larger clone one base away. This chain joins TRBV5-6 and TRBJ2-7; D is undetermined. Germline V gene sequence: CDR1 SGHDT, CDR2 YYEEEE. This CDR3 is 14 amino acids long. The CDR3 reads CDSRHDGATYEQYF. DNA of the CDR3: TGTGACAGCAGACACGACGGAGCCACCTACGAGCAGTACTTC.

As regards this clonotype: One base away lies a much larger clone, so this may be a sequencing read error. The chain is built from TRBV11-1 and TRBJ2-1, with 9 bases identical to TRBD2. Germline V gene lookup returns CDR1 SGHAT and CDR2 FQDESV (reference sequence). V trimming: 5 bases; J trimming: 8 bases; junction bases outside the gene matches: 10. The CDR3 is 15 residues long. The CDR3 region has the DNA TGTGCCAGCAGCCGAGGGCTAGCGGGAACCGATGAGCAGTTCTTC. Translated: CASSRGLAGTDEQFF.

As concerns this clonotype: This may be a read error, as it is one base from a much larger clone. This chain uses TRBV10-3 with TRBJ2-7; the D is unclear. The CDR3 is 15 amino acids. Germline lookup yields CDR1 ENHRY and CDR2 SYGVKD. The CDR3 spells CVISESSGPIKVLYF. The CDR3 DNA is TGTGTCATCAGTGAGTCGTCGGGTCCTATCAAGGTTCTGTACTTC.

The chain employs TRBV5-1 and TRBJ2-3, with 7 bases matching TRBD2. With V trimmed by 4 bases and J by 2 bases, 4 bases remained unmatched. The V gene's germline CDR1 is SGHRS and CDR2 YFSETQ. The CDR3 is 14 amino acids. In DNA form, the CDR3 reads TGCGCCAGCAGCCCGGGGGGAAACACAGATACGCAGTATTTT. Its translation: CASSPGGNTDTQYF.

This clonotype was observed a few times. The chain combines TRBV6-5 with TRBJ2-7; 12 nucleotides line up with TRBD2. The trim removed 5 bases at V and 6 bases at J, leaving 11 bases unmatched. Per germline, CDR1 MNHEY and CDR2 SVGAGI. The CDR3 sequence is 16 residues long. The CDR3 loop reads CASSTLLAGGGSEQYF. The CDR3 DNA reads as TGTGCCAGCAGTACACTTCTAGCGGGAGGGGGGAGCGAGCAGTACTTC.

This clonotype has just a few counts. A read error is possible here, since a much larger clone lies one base away. This chain connects TRBV12-3 or TRBV12-4 to TRBJ1-5; a possible D gene is TRBD1 (6 bases). This CDR3 contains 15 residues. CDR3: CASSLLSGENHPQHF. CDR3 in DNA: TGTGCCAGCAGTTTGCTGTCAGGGGAAAATCATCCCCAGCATTTT.

To note about this clonotype: This may come from a read error, since a much larger clone is one base off. A read error is likely, as this CDR3 ends without the conserved phenylalanine or tryptophan. The rearrangement uses TRBV5-5 and TRBJ2-1; the match to TRBD1 covers 10 bases. The CDR3 is 16 residues long. V lost 0 bases to trimming and J lost 4 bases; unmatched junction nucleotides: 4. Germline V CDR1 and CDR2: SGHKS, YYEKEE (reference sequence). The chain's CDR3 is CASSLGPGQGYNEQFI. CDR3 nucleotides: TGTGCCAGCAGCTTGGGGCCGGGACAGGGGTACAATGAGCAGTTCATC.

This clonotype was detected ten times or more. The chain carries TRBV4-2 and TRBJ1-1; D unclear. The CDR3 totals 15 residues. Trimming stripped 4 bases from V and 5 bases from J, with 17 bases between. Germline V gives CDR1 LGHNA, CDR2 YNFKEQ. CDR3 residues: CASSPIGVRVTEAFF. CDR3 nucleotide sequence: TGTGCCAGCAGCCCCATCGGTGTCCGGGTTACTGAAGCTTTCTTT.

Concerning this clonotype: A much larger clone differs by one base, so this may be a read error. V and J are TRBV4-1 and TRBJ2-7; D possibly corresponds to TRBD1 (6 bases). Germline-derived CDR1 and CDR2 are MGHRA and YSYEKL. V lost 4 bases and J lost 5, with 12 bases in between. This CDR3 is 13 amino acids long. This chain's CDR3 is CASSLRNRDEQYF. The CDR3 region has the DNA TGCGCCAGCAGCCTTCGGAACAGGGACGAGCAGTACTTC.

The chain joins TRBV2 to TRBJ1-1; no clear D gene. V lost 5 bases, J lost 1 base, and 11 bases lay in between. CDR1 and CDR2 from the germline V gene are SNHLY and FYNNEI. This CDR3 region has 14 residues. The CDR3 DNA reads TGTGCCAGCAGTACCTCAGCAGAGAACACTGAAGCTTTCTTT. Protein sequence: CASSTSAENTEAFF.

For this clonotype: Germline is not matched at one junction end, which may reflect a read error. V usage is TRBV11-1 and J usage is TRBJ2-1; D not resolved. The CDR3 is 14 amino acids. Germline CDR1 and CDR2: SGHAT and FQDESV (reference sequence). Here the CDR3 DNA reads TGTGCCAGCAGCTTATGGGCAGTGCACAATGAACAGTTCTTC. Its protein product is CASSLWAVHNEQFF.

The sample holds one count of this clonotype. The chain is built from TRBV21-1 and TRBJ2-2; the D call TRBD2 from the table was never checked on the DNA. TRBV21-1 is classified as a pseudogene. This CDR3 is 16 amino acids long. CDR3: CASGRRRPRCPGELVF. The CDR3 DNA reads as TGTGCCAGCGGCCGACGAAGGCCCCGCTGCCCCGGGGAGCTGGTTTTT.

CDR3 loop: CASSRVGIRELFF. CDR3 in DNA: TGTGCCAGCTCAAGGGTGGGCATCAGGGAGCTGTTTTTT. The chain recombines TRBV6-5 with TRBJ2-2; D gene ambiguous. V was cut by 8 bases and J by 9 bases, with 16 bases left in between. Germline V gene lookup returns CDR1 MNHEY and CDR2 SVGAGI. CDR3 size: 13 residues.

Of note for this clonotype: One junction end disagrees with the germline gene, perhaps due to a read error. This sequence joins TRBV5-5 and TRBJ2-5; possibly TRBD2 for D (6 bases). Germline-derived CDR1 and CDR2 are SGHKS and YYEKEE (reference sequence). This CDR3 is built from 14 residues. The CDR3 DNA is TGTGCCAGCAGCTTGTGGGAGTCGGGAGAGACCAAGTACTTC. Residues: CASSLWESGETKYF.

Comments on this clonotype: This sequence may be a read error, since a much larger clone differs from it by one base. This rearrangement joins TRBV4-1 to TRBJ1-2; no clear D gene. The CDR3 sequence is 14 residues long. Germline-derived CDR1 and CDR2 are MGHRA and YSYEKL. The CDR3, as DNA: TGCACCAGCAGCCAAGAGTTTACGTCCCAGGGCTACACCTTC. It encodes CTSSQEFTSQGYTF.

As regards this clonotype: An end of the junction differs from the germline gene, which may be a read error. V is TRBV11-1 and J is TRBJ1-1; D uncertain. The germline CDR1 and CDR2 sequences are SGHAT and FQDESV (reference sequence). The CDR3 contains 12 residues. The CDR3 loop is CASREGTTEVFF. In nucleotides, the CDR3 is TGTGCCAGCAGAGAGGGAACCACTGAAGTTTTCTTT.

On this clonotype: One junction end disagrees with the germline gene, perhaps due to a read error. This sequence joins TRBV13 and TRBJ2-7, with D perhaps matching TRBD1 or TRBD2 (5 bases each). Per the germline V gene, CDR1 is PRHDT and CDR2 is FYEKMQ (reference sequence). The CDR3 has 14 residues. CDR3 DNA sequence: TGTGACAGCACCGAGGGACGGTCGGCCTACGAGCAGTACTTC. Its translation is CDSTEGRSAYEQYF.

This clonotype was picked up a small number of times. This rearrangement joins TRBV5-1 to TRBJ2-1, with 8 bases fitting TRBD2. Germline assignment: CDR1 SGHRS and CDR2 YFSETQ. CDR3 length equals 16 residues. The J segment lost 4 bases and the V segment lost 4 bases, leaving 10 bases of the junction unmatched. The CDR3 DNA reads as TGCGCCAGCAGCGTGGTAGCGGGAAATGGTTACAATGAGCAGTTCTTC. This translates into CASSVVAGNGYNEQFF.

This clonotype was recorded many times. J is TRBJ2-7 and V is TRBV10-3; 7 bases align to TRBD1. V dropped 10 bases and J dropped 2; count of bases not matched to a gene: 2. The CDR3 spans 11 residues. Germline V lookup: CDR1 ENHRY, CDR2 SYGVKD. CDR3 in amino acids: CASRGTYEQYF. CDR3 bases: TGTGCCAGCAGGGGGACCTACGAGCAGTACTTC.

This clonotype was picked up many times. This sequence joins TRBV24-1 and TRBJ2-1, with 7 bases fitting TRBD2. The V gene's germline CDR1 is KGHDR and CDR2 SFDVKD. Trimming at V came to 0 bases and at J to 5 bases, leaving 6 bases not matched to a gene. The CDR3 spans 16 residues. CDR3 sequence (DNA): TGTGCCACCAGTGATTTGGACGGGAGGCCCAACAATGAGCAGTTCTTC. It yields the protein CATSDLDGRPNNEQFF.

Of note for this clonotype: With a much larger clone just one base away, this may be a read error. The rearrangement links TRBV6-5 to TRBJ1-6; D remains unclear. Germline V CDR1 and CDR2: MNHEY, SVGAGI. V was clipped by 1 base and J by 0 bases, with 4 bases between them. The CDR3 has 15 residues. The CDR3 here is CASSYLDSYNSPLHF. In DNA, the CDR3 is TGTGCCAGCAGTTACTTGGACTCCTATAATTCACCCCTCCACTTT.

This clonotype came up a few times. The CDR3 here is CATASISADPTDTQYF. CDR3 DNA sequence: TGTGCCACCGCGTCAATCTCAGCGGACCCCACAGATACGCAGTATTTT. The chain uses TRBV19 and TRBJ2-3; tentative D call: TRBD2 (5 bases). The V end lost 10 bases, the J end lost 2 bases, and 22 bases lay between the germline ends. Germline V gene lookup returns CDR1 LNHDA and CDR2 SQIVND (reference sequence). CDR3 length equals 16 residues.

This clonotype was seen a few times. The V call is TRBV30, the J call TRBJ1-5; no firm D call. The V end was cut by 2 bases, the J end by 2 bases, with 10 bases between. The CDR3 has 14 residues. Germline CDR1 GTSNPN, CDR2 SVGIG (reference sequence). The DNA of the CDR3 is TGTGCCTGGAGTCGGGCCGTCGGCAATCAGCCCCAGCATTTT. Amino acids: CAWSRAVGNQPQHF.

In the case of this clonotype: The junction does not match germline at one end; this may be a read error. The chain combines TRBV6-1 with TRBJ2-1; 11 bases line up with TRBD1. CDR1 and CDR2 (germline): MNHNS, SASEGT. This CDR3 contains 14 residues. DNA for the CDR3: TGCGCCAGCAGTGAATCTTTTCGGGACAGGGGGGTGTTCTTC. Protein sequence: CASSESFRDRGVFF.

The chain recombines TRBV6-5 with TRBJ1-5; weak D call: TRBD1 (5 bases). Germline CDR1 is MNHEY and CDR2 is SVGAGI. V lost 6 bases and J 8 bases, leaving 17 bases between the germline ends. This CDR3 is built from 14 residues. Here the CDR3 reads CASRGQAGNEPQHF. The CDR3 bases are TGTGCCAGCAGGGGGCAGGCGGGTAATGAGCCCCAGCATTTT.

Comments on this clonotype: An end of the junction does not agree with germline; a read error may underlie this. The chain joins TRBV4-1 to TRBJ2-7, with D possibly TRBD1 on 5 matching bases. The CDR3 loop spans 16 amino acids. The germline V gene encodes CDR1 MGHRA and CDR2 YSYEKL. CDR3 sequence (DNA): TGCGCTAGCAGCCAAGATTCTACAAGGGGCTCCTACGAGCAGTACTTC. This codes for CASSQDSTRGSYEQYF.

Of note for this clonotype: Relative to the germline gene, one junction end is altered; a read error may explain this. The rearrangement joins TRBV6-5 to TRBJ2-2, with 12 bases fitting TRBD1. The CDR3 consists of 16 residues. The germline gives CDR1 MNHEY, CDR2 SVGAGI. The CDR3 DNA follows: TGTGCCGGCAGCAGGGACAGGGGGCTTTTGTCCGGGGAGCTGTTTTTT. It translates to CAGSRDRGLLSGELFF.

Details on this clonotype: The junction departs from germline at one end; a sequencing error may be responsible. The rearrangement uses TRBV6-2 or TRBV6-3 and TRBJ2-2; TRBD2 is a possible D gene (5 bases). This CDR3 is 17 amino acids long. CDR1 is MNHEY and CDR2 is SVGEGT in the germline V gene. The CDR3 reads CASSYLFTRRNTGELSF. DNA of the CDR3: TGTGCCAGCAGTTACCTCTTTACTAGACGGAACACCGGGGAGCTGTCTTTT.